Listed below are T cell receptor beta chains from one sample, sequenced in a study of early T cells in non-severe SARS-CoV-2 infection. MiXCR was run by TCRdb on the 5' RACE reads, yielding one entry per CDR3 protein. The sample has 45,000 to 75,000 distinct CDR3 sequences; over 5% are singletons. The sample taken for sequencing was whole blood. The source is an adult who was a healthcare worker with PCR-confirmed SARS-CoV-2 infection or an uninfected control (not recorded which). The CDR3 runs from the conserved cysteine through the conserved F or W. Fields, in order: CDR3 DNA, CDR3 protein, V gene, D gene, J gene, clone size. D genes are given only for firm matches. Clone size appears in some rows only: once, few, many, or a class for an expanded clone.

CDR3nt: TGCGCCAGCAGTTTCGACAGGAGCTCCTACGAGCAGTACTTC
CDR3aa: CASSFDRSSYEQYF
v_gene: TRBV5-1
d_gene: -
j_gene: TRBJ2-7
abundance: many

CDR3nt: TGTGCCAGCAGTCCCGGGGGTCAAAATTCACCCCTCCACTTT
CDR3aa: CASSPGGQNSPLHF
v_gene: TRBV27
d_gene: -
j_gene: TRBJ1-6
abundance: few

CDR3nt: TGTGCCAGCAGTGGACCAGCGGGAGGGAAAGATACGCAGTATTTT
CDR3aa: CASSGPAGGKDTQYF
v_gene: TRBV2
d_gene: TRBD2
j_gene: TRBJ2-3
abundance: -

CDR3nt: TGTGCCAGCAGTTCAGCTACTTATAGCAATCAGCCCCAGCATTTT
CDR3aa: CASSSATYSNQPQHF
v_gene: TRBV27
d_gene: -
j_gene: TRBJ1-5
abundance: few

CDR3nt: TGTGCCAGCAGCTTGGGACTGCGGGGGCACTCCTACAATGAGCAGTTCTTC
CDR3aa: CASSLGLRGHSYNEQFF
v_gene: TRBV5-4
d_gene: -
j_gene: TRBJ2-1
abundance: many

CDR3nt: TGCAGTGCTAGAGTAGCGGGGGGCTCCCAAGAGACCCAGTACTTC
CDR3aa: CSARVAGGSQETQYF
v_gene: TRBV20-1
d_gene: TRBD2
j_gene: TRBJ2-5
abundance: few

CDR3nt: TGTGCCAGCAGTTACCGCCGGGAGCCGTTCTCTGGAAACACCATATATTTT
CDR3aa: CASSYRREPFSGNTIYF
v_gene: TRBV6-5
d_gene: -
j_gene: TRBJ1-3
abundance: few

CDR3nt: TGTGCCAGCAGCCGCGTCGGTAGCGGGAGTCCGAGCTCCTACGAGCAGTACTTC
CDR3aa: CASSRVGSGSPSSYEQYF
v_gene: TRBV13
d_gene: TRBD2
j_gene: TRBJ2-7
abundance: -

CDR3nt: TGTGCCAGCAGCCGCCCTGGGGGCAGGGATGGCTACACCTTC
CDR3aa: CASSRPGGRDGYTF
v_gene: TRBV7-9
d_gene: -
j_gene: TRBJ1-2
abundance: -

CDR3nt: TGTGCCAGCAGCCTTATTGGCGAGCAGTACTTC
CDR3aa: CASSLIGEQYF
v_gene: TRBV12-3/TRBV12-4
d_gene: -
j_gene: TRBJ2-7
abundance: many

CDR3nt: TGTGCCAGCAGTCCCTGGGGGGACTCCACAGATACGCAGTATTTT
CDR3aa: CASSPWGDSTDTQYF
v_gene: TRBV28
d_gene: -
j_gene: TRBJ2-3
abundance: medium-sized

CDR3nt: TGCGCCAGCAGCCAAACCGACAGCTACAATCAGCCCCAGCATTTT
CDR3aa: CASSQTDSYNQPQHF
v_gene: TRBV4-1
d_gene: -
j_gene: TRBJ1-5
abundance: many

CDR3nt: TGTGCCAGCAGATCGACAGGGTACAATCAGCCCCAGCATTTT
CDR3aa: CASRSTGYNQPQHF
v_gene: TRBV27
d_gene: TRBD1
j_gene: TRBJ1-5
abundance: many

CDR3nt: TGTGCCAGCAGCTTATTGACAGTAAATTCACCCCTCCACTTT
CDR3aa: CASSLLTVNSPLHF
v_gene: TRBV7-9
d_gene: -
j_gene: TRBJ1-6
abundance: many

CDR3nt: TGTGCCAGCAGCAAAGATCCCGCCAGGGGTACTGAAGCTTTCTTT
CDR3aa: CASSKDPARGTEAFF
v_gene: TRBV21-1
d_gene: -
j_gene: TRBJ1-1
abundance: -

CDR3nt: TGTGCCAGCAGCGGAAGGGGCGCGCGGGGGCCCGTTGCAACTAATGAAAAACTGTTTTTT
CDR3aa: CASSGRGARGPVATNEKLFF
v_gene: TRBV7-9
d_gene: -
j_gene: TRBJ1-4
abundance: many

CDR3nt: TGTGCCAGCAGCTCAAACCCCGGGGGTACGCAGTATTTT
CDR3aa: CASSSNPGGTQYF
v_gene: TRBV5-6
d_gene: -
j_gene: TRBJ2-3
abundance: many

CDR3nt: TGCAGCGTTGCCCCTACCCTTAACGAGCAGTACTTC
CDR3aa: CSVAPTLNEQYF
v_gene: TRBV29-1
d_gene: -
j_gene: TRBJ2-7
abundance: many

CDR3nt: TGTGCCATCAGTTCAGGGGAGCAGCCCCAGCATTTT
CDR3aa: CAISSGEQPQHF
v_gene: TRBV10-3
d_gene: -
j_gene: TRBJ1-5
abundance: many

CDR3nt: TGTGCCTGGACCCCCGGGGGCATCAATCAGCCCCAGCATTTT
CDR3aa: CAWTPGGINQPQHF
v_gene: TRBV30
d_gene: -
j_gene: TRBJ1-5
abundance: few

CDR3nt: TGTGCCAGTAGTCTCCGGCGGGGGACAGTCGGCAATCAGCCCCAGCATTTT
CDR3aa: CASSLRRGTVGNQPQHF
v_gene: TRBV19
d_gene: TRBD1
j_gene: TRBJ1-5
abundance: many

CDR3nt: TGCAGTGCTAGCCCGACTACCCGGGGGACTGAAGCTTTCTTT
CDR3aa: CSASPTTRGTEAFF
v_gene: TRBV20-1
d_gene: -
j_gene: TRBJ1-1
abundance: many

CDR3nt: TGTGCCAGCAGCACAGCCAGGGGAGCCGTACTGTTTTTT
CDR3aa: CASSTARGAVLFF
v_gene: TRBV27
d_gene: -
j_gene: TRBJ1-4
abundance: many

CDR3nt: TGTGCCAGCAGCCTCGGAGGACTAGCAGGCGAGCAGTACTTC
CDR3aa: CASSLGGLAGEQYF
v_gene: TRBV6-1
d_gene: TRBD2
j_gene: TRBJ2-7
abundance: many

CDR3nt: TGCAGTGCTAGAGATCACAGGCGCGACCAGTACTTC
CDR3aa: CSARDHRRDQYF
v_gene: TRBV20-1
d_gene: -
j_gene: TRBJ2-5
abundance: -

CDR3nt: TGCAGTGCTAGAGTGCACGCGGGGAGTAGGACCACTGAAGCTTTCTTT
CDR3aa: CSARVHAGSRTTEAFF
v_gene: TRBV20-1
d_gene: -
j_gene: TRBJ1-1
abundance: many

CDR3nt: TGTGCCACCAGTGAGCCGGGACCAATGGAGACCCAGTACTTC
CDR3aa: CATSEPGPMETQYF
v_gene: TRBV24-1
d_gene: -
j_gene: TRBJ2-5
abundance: -

CDR3nt: TGTGCCAGCAGTTTATCCCACGGAACCCCTTTCTCCTACAATGAGCAGTTCTTC
CDR3aa: CASSLSHGTPFSYNEQFF
v_gene: TRBV12-3/TRBV12-4
d_gene: -
j_gene: TRBJ2-1
abundance: many

CDR3nt: TGTGCCAGCAGTTGGACTGGGCGCGAGCAGTTCTTC
CDR3aa: CASSWTGREQFF
v_gene: TRBV7-9
d_gene: -
j_gene: TRBJ2-1
abundance: -

CDR3nt: TGTGCCAGTAGCTTCGGGACTAGCGGGAGTTACGAGCAGTACTTC
CDR3aa: CASSFGTSGSYEQYF
v_gene: TRBV19
d_gene: TRBD2
j_gene: TRBJ2-7
abundance: -

CDR3nt: TGTGCCAGCCGCGCGAGTTCCAACAATGAGCAGTTCTTC
CDR3aa: CASRASSNNEQFF
v_gene: TRBV6-2/TRBV6-3
d_gene: -
j_gene: TRBJ2-1
abundance: many

CDR3nt: TGTGCCAGCAGCCCCGATCGGGGGGAGGGTGGCTACACCTTC
CDR3aa: CASSPDRGEGGYTF
v_gene: TRBV7-2
d_gene: -
j_gene: TRBJ1-2
abundance: many

CDR3nt: TGTGCCAGCTCACCACAACAAACAGGGATTAGCTCTGGGGCCAACGTCCTGACTTTC
CDR3aa: CASSPQQTGISSGANVLTF
v_gene: TRBV18
d_gene: -
j_gene: TRBJ2-6
abundance: -

CDR3nt: TGCGCCAGCAGCGTTATGGGGCCCCACCAAGAGACCCAGTACTTC
CDR3aa: CASSVMGPHQETQYF
v_gene: TRBV5-1
d_gene: -
j_gene: TRBJ2-5
abundance: few

CDR3nt: TGCGCCAGCAGCCAAGATTTCGGGAACACCGGGGAGCTGTTTTTT
CDR3aa: CASSQDFGNTGELFF
v_gene: TRBV4-3
d_gene: -
j_gene: TRBJ2-2
abundance: few

CDR3nt: TGTGCCAGCAGCTCCCGGACAGGGGACTACGAGCAGTACTTC
CDR3aa: CASSSRTGDYEQYF
v_gene: TRBV21-1
d_gene: -
j_gene: TRBJ2-7
abundance: few

CDR3nt: TGTGCCAGCTGCAGACAGGGAACGAATGAGCAGTTCTTC
CDR3aa: CASCRQGTNEQFF
v_gene: TRBV7-2
d_gene: TRBD1
j_gene: TRBJ2-1
abundance: many

CDR3nt: TGCAGTACTAGTGCCCCGTGGGGTTCCGGAAGGTACGAGCAGTACTTC
CDR3aa: CSTSAPWGSGRYEQYF
v_gene: TRBV20-1
d_gene: -
j_gene: TRBJ2-7
abundance: many

CDR3nt: TGTGCCAGCAGTTACGGGCGCGGGCACCCCCATCGGGAGACCCAGTACTTC
CDR3aa: CASSYGRGHPHRETQYF
v_gene: TRBV6-2/TRBV6-3
d_gene: -
j_gene: TRBJ2-5
abundance: few

CDR3nt: TGCAGCGTTCGAGTTACCTACGAGCAGTACTTC
CDR3aa: CSVRVTYEQYF
v_gene: TRBV29-1
d_gene: -
j_gene: TRBJ2-7
abundance: many

CDR3nt: TGTGCCAGCACTGACAGTGGGCGGCTAGGGGGTTTCTTT
CDR3aa: CASTDSGRLGGFF
v_gene: TRBV6-1
d_gene: -
j_gene: TRBJ1-1
abundance: few

CDR3nt: TGTGCCAGCACGGGGGAGCGGTTGAACACTGAAGCTTTCTTT
CDR3aa: CASTGERLNTEAFF
v_gene: TRBV6-2/TRBV6-3
d_gene: -
j_gene: TRBJ1-1
abundance: few

CDR3nt: TGTGCCAGCAGCTTACCCTTTGGGGAGGGGGGAAACAATGAGCAGTTCTTC
CDR3aa: CASSLPFGEGGNNEQFF
v_gene: TRBV7-6
d_gene: -
j_gene: TRBJ2-1
abundance: many

CDR3nt: TGTGCCATCAGTGAGTTCGACAGTCTGGGGGGCTACACCTTC
CDR3aa: CAISEFDSLGGYTF
v_gene: TRBV10-3
d_gene: -
j_gene: TRBJ1-2
abundance: many

CDR3nt: TGTGCCAGCAGCTTAGGAGGGAGGGGCGCGCAGCCCCAGCATTTT
CDR3aa: CASSLGGRGAQPQHF
v_gene: TRBV7-9
d_gene: -
j_gene: TRBJ1-5
abundance: -